One sample yielded the 11 T cell receptor beta chains listed below, sequenced in a study of Graves' ophthalmopathy and Graves' hyperthyroidism. Beta-chain TCR CDR3 regions were amplified from RNA transcripts. The first round was an RT-PCR with HTBI primers, and the second round was a multiplex PCR. TCRdb recomputed calls from the multiplex PCR reads with MiXCR, one row per CDR3 protein. The table lists about 740,000 distinct CDR3 sequences, roughly 40% of them singletons. Input material: peripheral blood. Receptors were obtained from an adult man with Graves' ophthalmopathy.

This clonotype was counted ten times or more. V is TRBV7-2 and J is TRBJ1-3, with D tentatively TRBD1 (5 bases). The germline gives CDR1 SGHTA, CDR2 FQGNSA. This CDR3 is 13 amino acids long. V lost 4 bases to trimming and J lost 3 bases, with 7 bases between them. CDR3 in amino acids: CASSWGRGNTIYF. In nucleotides, the CDR3 is TGTGCCAGCAGCTGGGGCCGTGGAAACACCATATATTTT.

This clonotype occurred a few times. V and J are TRBV6-1 and TRBJ1-1; TRBD1 matches at 8 bases. The germline CDR1 and CDR2 sequences are MNHNS and SASEGT. The CDR3 runs to 15 residues. V shed 6 bases and J 1 base; nucleotides not matched to a gene: 7. The CDR3 spells CASRPGQGTNTEAFF. The DNA of the CDR3 is TGTGCCAGCAGGCCAGGACAGGGAACGAACACTGAAGCTTTCTTT.

The chain employs TRBV7-9 and TRBJ2-3, with 9 bases lining up with TRBD1. The CDR3 spans 16 residues. J gave up 1 base and V 5 bases, and 7 bases lay outside the gene matches. Germline V gene lookup returns CDR1 SEHNR and CDR2 FQNEAQ (reference sequence). In DNA form, the CDR3 reads TGTGCCAGCAGCCACCCCCGGGACAGGGGCACAGATACGCAGTATTTT. Amino acid sequence: CASSHPRDRGTDTQYF.

The CDR3 DNA follows: TGCAGCGTTGATGTGTCCCTCACTGAAGCTTTCTTT. Protein: CSVDVSLTEAFF. This chain uses TRBV29-1 with TRBJ1-1, with D hard to call. CDR1 and CDR2 (germline): SQVTM, ANQGSEA. Trimming took off 3 bases at V and 4 bases at J, with 9 bases between the two ends. The CDR3 extends over 12 amino acids. Full variable domain (rest looked up from reference TRBV29-1 and TRBJ1-1): SAVISQKPSRDICQRGTSLTIQCQVDSQVTMMFWYRQQPGQSLTLIATANQGSEATYESGFVIDKFPISRPNLTFSTLTVSNMSPEDSSIYLCSVDVSLTEAFFGQGTRLTVV.

This clonotype was detected ten times or more. The chain uses TRBV7-2 and TRBJ2-5; the match to TRBD2 covers 12 bases. Germline loops: CDR1 SGHTA, CDR2 FQGNSA. The CDR3 runs 17 residues. The ends lost 1 base at V and 5 bases at J; junction bases unmatched: 8. CDR3 DNA sequence: TGTGCCAGCAGCTTAGGGGCTAGCGGGAGGGGAGGGGAGACCCAGTACTTC. It encodes CASSLGASGRGGETQYF.

The V and J genes are TRBV20-1 and TRBJ1-2; 9 nucleotides match TRBD1. The germline V gene encodes CDR1 DFQATT and CDR2 SNEGSKA (reference sequence). V was clipped by 1 base and J by 4 bases; unmatched bases: 10. This CDR3 has 16 amino acids. CDR3 sequence (DNA): TGCAGTGCTAGAGTAGAGGCAACAGGGGGCTTCTATGGCTACACCTTC. Its translation is CSARVEATGGFYGYTF.

This rearrangement joins TRBV29-1 to TRBJ1-5, with 11 positions matching TRBD1. This CDR3 has 17 amino acids. Germline V gives CDR1 SQVTM, CDR2 ANQGSEA. With V trimmed by 4 bases and J by 5 bases, 13 bases remained unmatched. The CDR3 here is CSVGGSSGTGGDQPQHF. CDR3 DNA sequence: TGCAGCGTTGGGGGAAGCTCCGGGACAGGGGGGGATCAGCCCCAGCATTTT.

This clonotype came up a few times. The chain combines TRBV27 with TRBJ1-2; TRBD1 matches at 7 bases. Germline V gene lookup returns CDR1 MNHEY and CDR2 SMNVEV (reference sequence). The CDR3 covers 12 residues. The J segment lost 4 bases and the V segment lost 8 bases, leaving 4 bases of the junction unmatched. The CDR3 coding sequence is TGTGCCAGCGGGACAGACAGCTATGGCTACACCTTC. Amino acid sequence: CASGTDSYGYTF.

The chain carries TRBV11-2 and TRBJ2-7, with TRBD2 matching 11 bases. The J segment lost 0 bases and the V segment lost 2 bases, leaving 6 bases of the junction unmatched. The CDR3 length is 17 residues. CDR1 SGHAT and CDR2 FQNNGV come from the germline V gene. This chain's CDR3 is CASSLLGGTSGSYEQYF. The CDR3 DNA is TGTGCCAGCAGCTTACTAGGGGGGACTAGCGGCTCCTACGAGCAGTACTTC.

The rearrangement joins TRBV25-1 to TRBJ2-7; the match to TRBD1 covers 8 bases. CDR1 is MGHDK, CDR2 SYGVNS, per germline. The CDR3 totals 15 residues. V was pared by 5 bases and J by 4 bases, with 10 bases of the junction left unmatched. CDR3 residues: CASSSFDRGPYEQYF. For the CDR3, the DNA is TGTGCCAGCAGTTCTTTCGACAGGGGTCCGTACGAGCAGTACTTC.

This chain links TRBV7-8 with TRBJ2-5, with D maybe TRBD1 (5 bases). Looked up from germline, CDR1 is SGHVS and CDR2 is FQNEAQ. The CDR3 is made up of 16 amino acids. V was cut by 4 bases and J by 10 bases, with 25 bases left in between. The CDR3: CASSSTRYTDIRIQYF. The CDR3 DNA reads as TGTGCCAGCAGCTCAACCCGGTACACGGACATTCGAATCCAGTACTTC.